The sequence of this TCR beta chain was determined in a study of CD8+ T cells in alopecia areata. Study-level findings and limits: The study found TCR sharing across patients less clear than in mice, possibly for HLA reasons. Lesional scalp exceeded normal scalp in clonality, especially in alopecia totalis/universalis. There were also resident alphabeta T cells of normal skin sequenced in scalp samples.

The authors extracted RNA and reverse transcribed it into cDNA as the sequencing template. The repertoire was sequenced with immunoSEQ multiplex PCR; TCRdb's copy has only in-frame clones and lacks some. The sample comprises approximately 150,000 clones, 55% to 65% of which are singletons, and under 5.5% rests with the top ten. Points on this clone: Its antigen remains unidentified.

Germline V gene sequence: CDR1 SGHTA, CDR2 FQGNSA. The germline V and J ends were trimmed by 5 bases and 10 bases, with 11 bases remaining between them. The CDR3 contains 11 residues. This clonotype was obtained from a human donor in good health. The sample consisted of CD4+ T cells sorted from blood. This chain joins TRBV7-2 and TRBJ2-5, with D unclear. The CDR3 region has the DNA TGTGCCAGCAGCCCCACCGGTGACCAGTACTTC. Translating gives CASSPTGDQYF. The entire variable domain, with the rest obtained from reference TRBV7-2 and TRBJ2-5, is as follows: GAGVSQSPSNKVTEKGKDVELRCDPISGHTALYWYRQSLGQGLEFLIYFQGNSAPDKSGLPSDRFSAERTGGSVSTLTIQRTQQEDSAVYLCASSPTGDQYFGPGTRLLVL.